Listed below are T cell receptor beta chains from one sample, sequenced in a study of post-analysis software for immune sequencing data. TCRdb itself ran the PCR reads through MiXCR, one entry per CDR3 protein. The sample comprises roughly 570,000 distinct CDR3 sequences, approximately 34% of which are singletons, and about 6% rests with the top ten. The specimen sequenced was blood. These TCRs come from a girl under 18 with multiple sclerosis. CDR3s include the opening cysteine and the closing phenylalanine or tryptophan. A D gene is named only where the DNA matches it firmly. Some rows have no size entry. The others give once, few or many, or a class for an expanded clone.

v_gene: TRBV15
d_gene: TRBD1
j_gene: TRBJ1-5
abundance: few
CDR3aa: CATSGWTGPSNQPQHF
CDR3nt: TGTGCCACCAGCGGGTGGACAGGGCCGAGCAATCAGCCCCAGCATTTT

v_gene: TRBV5-1
d_gene: TRBD1
j_gene: TRBJ2-5
abundance: NA
CDR3aa: CASSSGQGPNYERYF
CDR3nt: TGCGCCAGCAGCTCCGGACAGGGACCTAACTACGAGCGGTACTTC

v_gene: TRBV20-1
d_gene: NA
j_gene: TRBJ2-7
abundance: few
CDR3aa: CSASYQGLGPYEQYF
CDR3nt: TGCAGTGCTAGCTATCAGGGGTTGGGTCCCTACGAGCAGTACTTC

v_gene: TRBV4-1
d_gene: NA
j_gene: TRBJ2-7
abundance: NA
CDR3aa: CASSQEAPGSSYEQYF
CDR3nt: TGCGCCAGCAGCCAAGAGGCACCAGGGAGCTCCTACGAGCAGTACTTC

v_gene: TRBV6-5
d_gene: NA
j_gene: TRBJ2-1
abundance: many
CDR3aa: CASSRDGYNEQFF
CDR3nt: TGTGCCAGCAGCAGGGACGGCTACAATGAGCAGTTCTTC

v_gene: TRBV5-1
d_gene: TRBD1
j_gene: TRBJ2-1
abundance: NA
CDR3aa: CASSGGDREYNEQFF
CDR3nt: TGCGCCAGCAGCGGGGGGGACAGGGAATACAATGAGCAGTTCTTC

v_gene: TRBV5-1
d_gene: NA
j_gene: TRBJ2-1
abundance: NA
CDR3aa: CASSWAAGYNEQFF
CDR3nt: TGCGCCAGCAGCTGGGCGGCAGGCTACAATGAGCAGTTCTTC

v_gene: TRBV7-9
d_gene: NA
j_gene: TRBJ2-1
abundance: few
CDR3aa: CASSEVDEQFF
CDR3nt: TGTGCCAGCAGCGAGGTTGATGAGCAGTTCTTC

v_gene: TRBV10-1
d_gene: TRBD1
j_gene: TRBJ1-1
abundance: few
CDR3aa: CASSSTGVTEAFF
CDR3nt: TGCGCCAGCAGCTCAACAGGGGTTACTGAAGCTTTCTTT

v_gene: TRBV20-1
d_gene: NA
j_gene: TRBJ2-7
abundance: NA
CDR3aa: CSATRDARSYEQYF
CDR3nt: TGCAGTGCTACCAGGGACGCTCGTTCCTACGAGCAGTACTTC

v_gene: TRBV15
d_gene: NA
j_gene: TRBJ1-1
abundance: NA
CDR3aa: CATSPEAGGPAMNTEAFF
CDR3nt: TGTGCCACCAGCCCGGAAGCGGGGGGACCGGCCATGAACACTGAAGCTTTCTTT

v_gene: TRBV5-1
d_gene: NA
j_gene: TRBJ2-5
abundance: many
CDR3aa: CASSLVAVRETQYF
CDR3nt: TGCGCCAGCAGCTTAGTGGCTGTCCGTGAGACCCAGTACTTC

v_gene: TRBV12-3/TRBV12-4
d_gene: NA
j_gene: TRBJ2-2
abundance: NA
CDR3aa: CASRAGANTGELFF
CDR3nt: TGTGCCAGCAGAGCAGGGGCCAACACCGGGGAGCTGTTTTTT

v_gene: TRBV7-9
d_gene: NA
j_gene: TRBJ2-5
abundance: NA
CDR3aa: CASSLGSSQETQYF
CDR3nt: TGTGCCAGCAGCTTAGGATCATCCCAAGAGACCCAGTACTTC

v_gene: TRBV2
d_gene: NA
j_gene: TRBJ2-7
abundance: NA
CDR3aa: CASSDRHLTYEQYF
CDR3nt: TGTGCCAGCAGTGACAGGCACCTTACCTACGAGCAGTACTTC

v_gene: TRBV20-1
d_gene: TRBD2
j_gene: TRBJ2-5
abundance: NA
CDR3aa: CSARDSGGAGEQYF
CDR3nt: TGCAGTGCTAGAGATAGCGGGGGGGCGGGAGAGCAGTACTTC

v_gene: TRBV20-1
d_gene: NA
j_gene: TRBJ2-1
abundance: NA
CDR3aa: CSARDRGPNEQFF
CDR3nt: TGCAGTGCTAGAGACAGGGGTCCCAATGAGCAGTTCTTC

v_gene: TRBV12-3/TRBV12-4
d_gene: NA
j_gene: TRBJ2-7
abundance: NA
CDR3aa: CASSLREDYEQYF
CDR3nt: TGTGCCAGCAGTCTCCGGGAAGACTACGAGCAGTACTTC

v_gene: TRBV5-1
d_gene: NA
j_gene: TRBJ1-4
abundance: NA
CDR3aa: CASSEDSLNEKLFF
CDR3nt: TGCGCCAGCAGCGAGGACAGCCTGAATGAAAAACTGTTTTTT

v_gene: TRBV11-2
d_gene: TRBD1
j_gene: TRBJ1-4
abundance: once
CDR3aa: CASSLELDRRGEKLFF
CDR3nt: TGTGCCAGCAGCTTAGAGCTGGACAGGAGGGGTGAAAAACTGTTTTTT

v_gene: TRBV25-1
d_gene: NA
j_gene: TRBJ1-1
abundance: NA
CDR3aa: CASSDSLRHLEAFF
CDR3nt: TGTGCCAGCAGTGATTCCTTAAGGCACCTCGAAGCTTTCTTT

v_gene: TRBV27
d_gene: TRBD1
j_gene: TRBJ2-3
abundance: once
CDR3aa: CASSPMTGPDTQYF
CDR3nt: TGTGCCAGCAGTCCGATGACAGGGCCAGATACGCAGTATTTT

v_gene: TRBV29-1
d_gene: TRBD2
j_gene: TRBJ2-1
abundance: NA
CDR3aa: CSVVAGTREQFF
CDR3nt: TGCAGCGTTGTGGCCGGGACTAGGGAGCAGTTCTTC

v_gene: TRBV12-3/TRBV12-4
d_gene: NA
j_gene: TRBJ2-7
abundance: many
CDR3aa: CASSLDISYEQYF
CDR3nt: TGTGCCAGCAGTTTGGACATCTCCTACGAGCAGTACTTC

v_gene: TRBV20-1
d_gene: TRBD2
j_gene: TRBJ2-3
abundance: few
CDR3aa: CSAQEGLAGLRDTQYF
CDR3nt: TGCAGTGCCCAAGAGGGTCTAGCGGGGCTCCGGGATACGCAGTATTTT

v_gene: TRBV20-1
d_gene: TRBD1
j_gene: TRBJ1-4
abundance: NA
CDR3aa: CSARDRTGNTKYEKLFF
CDR3nt: TGCAGTGCTAGAGACCGGACAGGAAACACGAAGTACGAAAAACTGTTTTTT

v_gene: TRBV10-3
d_gene: NA
j_gene: TRBJ2-1
abundance: few
CDR3aa: CAIGQPLDSEQFF
CDR3nt: TGTGCCATCGGACAACCGCTTGACAGTGAGCAGTTCTTC

v_gene: TRBV20-1
d_gene: NA
j_gene: TRBJ1-4
abundance: few
CDR3aa: CSARARQRNEKLFF
CDR3nt: TGCAGTGCTAGAGCGAGACAGCGGAATGAAAAACTGTTTTTT

v_gene: TRBV5-1
d_gene: NA
j_gene: TRBJ2-1
abundance: few
CDR3aa: CASSLERDIYNEQFF
CDR3nt: TGCGCCAGCAGCTTGGAGCGGGACATATACAATGAGCAGTTCTTC

v_gene: TRBV12-3/TRBV12-4
d_gene: NA
j_gene: TRBJ1-2
abundance: few
CDR3aa: CASRPREGGSYGYTF
CDR3nt: TGTGCCAGCAGACCCCGCGAGGGGGGATCCTATGGCTACACCTTC

v_gene: TRBV6-5
d_gene: NA
j_gene: TRBJ2-7
abundance: many
CDR3aa: CASSYSSTGSYEQYF
CDR3nt: TGTGCCAGCAGTTACTCGTCGACCGGCTCCTACGAGCAGTACTTC

v_gene: TRBV5-1
d_gene: TRBD1
j_gene: TRBJ2-1
abundance: NA
CDR3aa: CASSLQGAHEQFF
CDR3nt: TGCGCCAGCAGCTTGCAGGGGGCGCATGAGCAGTTCTTC

v_gene: TRBV7-9
d_gene: NA
j_gene: TRBJ1-6
abundance: NA
CDR3aa: CASTPGGSSPLHF
CDR3nt: TGTGCCAGCACCCCGGGGGGCAGTTCACCCCTCCACTTT

v_gene: TRBV20-1
d_gene: NA
j_gene: TRBJ2-7
abundance: NA
CDR3aa: CSARIDRQDLEQYF
CDR3nt: TGCAGTGCTAGAATAGACAGGCAGGACCTCGAGCAGTACTTC

v_gene: TRBV6-5
d_gene: NA
j_gene: TRBJ2-2
abundance: NA
CDR3aa: CAIRAGENTGELFF
CDR3nt: TGTGCCATCAGAGCCGGGGAGAACACCGGGGAGCTGTTTTTT

v_gene: TRBV4-1
d_gene: TRBD1
j_gene: TRBJ2-4
abundance: few
CDR3aa: CASSYSWDRGDIQYF
CDR3nt: TGCGCCAGCAGCTACTCCTGGGACAGGGGGGACATTCAGTACTTC

v_gene: TRBV24-1
d_gene: NA
j_gene: TRBJ2-1
abundance: NA
CDR3aa: CATRADVLHEQFF
CDR3nt: TGTGCCACCAGGGCCGACGTACTTCATGAGCAGTTCTTC

v_gene: TRBV5-6
d_gene: TRBD2
j_gene: TRBJ2-2
abundance: NA
CDR3aa: CASSRLGAGGDTGELFF
CDR3nt: TGTGCCAGCAGCCGCTTAGGCGCGGGGGGTGACACCGGGGAGCTGTTTTTT

v_gene: TRBV5-5
d_gene: TRBD1
j_gene: TRBJ2-4
abundance: NA
CDR3aa: CASSPSTGGTKNIQYF
CDR3nt: TGTGCCAGCAGCCCTTCGACAGGGGGAACCAAAAACATTCAGTACTTC

v_gene: TRBV5-6
d_gene: NA
j_gene: TRBJ2-7
abundance: many
CDR3aa: CASSLGWDYEQYF
CDR3nt: TGTGCCAGCAGCTTGGGGTGGGACTACGAGCAGTACTTC

v_gene: TRBV3-1
d_gene: NA
j_gene: TRBJ1-1
abundance: NA
CDR3aa: CASSQELDTEAFF
CDR3nt: TGTGCCAGCAGCCAAGAACTGGACACTGAAGCTTTCTTT

v_gene: TRBV5-8
d_gene: NA
j_gene: TRBJ2-3
abundance: once
CDR3aa: CASGGSVTASSTDTQYF
CDR3nt: TGTGCCAGCGGGGGGTCTGTGACCGCAAGTAGCACAGATACGCAGTATTTT

v_gene: TRBV5-1
d_gene: NA
j_gene: TRBJ2-1
abundance: NA
CDR3aa: CASSSDYRRNEQFF
CDR3nt: TGCGCCAGCAGCTCTGACTACCGACGGAATGAGCAGTTCTTC

v_gene: TRBV12-3/TRBV12-4
d_gene: NA
j_gene: TRBJ2-5
abundance: NA
CDR3aa: CASSSPENPETQYF
CDR3nt: TGTGCCAGCAGTTCGCCGGAGAACCCAGAGACCCAGTACTTC

v_gene: TRBV13
d_gene: TRBD1
j_gene: TRBJ1-1
abundance: NA
CDR3aa: CASSIPRDRDTEAFF
CDR3nt: TGTGCCAGCAGCATTCCCCGGGACAGGGACACTGAAGCTTTCTTT

v_gene: TRBV11-2
d_gene: TRBD1
j_gene: TRBJ2-1
abundance: many
CDR3aa: CASSSTGANEQFF
CDR3nt: TGTGCCAGCAGCTCGACAGGGGCGAATGAGCAGTTCTTC

v_gene: TRBV29-1
d_gene: NA
j_gene: TRBJ2-7
abundance: many
CDR3aa: CSGLGLSYEQYF
CDR3nt: TGCAGCGGCCTAGGCCTATCCTACGAGCAGTACTTC

v_gene: TRBV27
d_gene: NA
j_gene: TRBJ2-3
abundance: NA
CDR3aa: CASSLSMRATQYF
CDR3nt: TGTGCCAGCAGTTTATCGATGAGGGCTACGCAGTATTTT

v_gene: TRBV6-2/TRBV6-3
d_gene: NA
j_gene: TRBJ2-5
abundance: few
CDR3aa: CASTSLSGIQLGTQYF
CDR3nt: TGTGCCAGCACTTCGCTCTCCGGTATCCAACTCGGGACCCAGTACTTC

v_gene: TRBV7-2
d_gene: NA
j_gene: TRBJ2-5
abundance: NA
CDR3aa: CASSPTLALSSQETQYF
CDR3nt: TGTGCCAGCAGCCCAACCCTAGCGCTAAGCTCTCAAGAGACCCAGTACTTC

v_gene: TRBV5-1
d_gene: TRBD2
j_gene: TRBJ2-5
abundance: NA
CDR3aa: CASSLATRGASGTQETQYF
CDR3nt: TGCGCCAGCAGCTTGGCAACCCGCGGGGCTAGCGGTACCCAAGAGACCCAGTACTTC

v_gene: TRBV6-1
d_gene: NA
j_gene: TRBJ1-2
abundance: many
CDR3aa: CASSEAGGADGYTF
CDR3nt: TGTGCCAGCAGTGAAGCTGGGGGGGCCGATGGCTACACCTTC

v_gene: TRBV12-3/TRBV12-4
d_gene: NA
j_gene: TRBJ2-3
abundance: few
CDR3aa: CASRRTRDTQYF
CDR3nt: TGTGCCAGCAGGCGGACACGAGATACGCAGTATTTT

v_gene: TRBV3-1
d_gene: NA
j_gene: TRBJ2-7
abundance: NA
CDR3aa: CASSQGEETYEQYF
CDR3nt: TGTGCCAGCAGCCAAGGAGAGGAAACCTACGAGCAGTACTTC

v_gene: TRBV5-6
d_gene: NA
j_gene: TRBJ1-2
abundance: many
CDR3aa: CASSRDTGYGYTF
CDR3nt: TGTGCCAGCAGCCGGGACACCGGCTATGGCTACACCTTC

v_gene: TRBV28
d_gene: NA
j_gene: TRBJ2-3
abundance: NA
CDR3aa: CASSLQSGDTQYF
CDR3nt: TGTGCCAGCAGTTTGCAAAGTGGAGATACGCAGTATTTT

v_gene: TRBV11-2
d_gene: NA
j_gene: TRBJ2-7
abundance: many
CDR3aa: CASSLDPRATSYEQYF
CDR3nt: TGTGCCAGCAGCTTAGATCCTCGCGCAACTTCCTACGAGCAGTACTTC

v_gene: TRBV6-1
d_gene: TRBD1
j_gene: TRBJ2-1
abundance: few
CDR3aa: CASRLGTGSNEQFF
CDR3nt: TGTGCCAGCAGGCTTGGGACAGGGAGCAATGAGCAGTTCTTC

v_gene: TRBV18
d_gene: NA
j_gene: TRBJ2-7
abundance: many
CDR3aa: CASSPAVSSYEQYF
CDR3nt: TGTGCCAGCTCACCCGCGGTAAGCTCCTACGAGCAGTACTTC

v_gene: TRBV9
d_gene: NA
j_gene: TRBJ2-3
abundance: few
CDR3aa: CASSVDLGVRDTQYF
CDR3nt: TGTGCCAGCAGCGTAGACTTGGGGGTTCGGGATACGCAGTATTTT